This TCR beta chain appears in the sequencing data of a study of cytomegalovirus exposure and HLA in healthy donors. Study results and limitations: What a later analysis reportedly showed was that an Asian-associated ancestry cluster had fewer N-insertions than the roughly 700-donor mean. Reported performance of the classifier showed diagnosis of cytomegalovirus status with high specificity and sensitivity.

Trimming cost V 6 bases and J 8 bases; bases outside gene matches: 14. This CDR3 has 14 residues. In germline, CDR1 is SQVTM, CDR2 ANQGSEA. For this clone: Its antigen is undetermined.

The PCR contained 60 Vbeta and 13 Jbeta primers. Produced via immunoSEQ multiplex PCR; TCRdb's table is partial and in-frame only. The sample has roughly 31,000 clones, about 62% seen once. Sequences were obtained from PBMCs. The chain carries TRBV29-1 and TRBJ1-2; 8 bases fit TRBD1. This sequence originates from a male donor in good health and CMV-seropositive. The CDR3 protein is CSVVRQGRSGGYTF. In nucleotides, the CDR3 is TGCAGCGTGGTACGACAGGGGCGGTCCGGCGGCTACACCTTC. Full variable domain (missing parts from reference TRBV29-1 and TRBJ1-2): SAVISQKPSRDICQRGTSLTIQCQVDSQVTMMFWYRQQPGQSLTLIATANQGSEATYESGFVIDKFPISRPNLTFSTLTVSNMSPEDSSIYLCSVVRQGRSGGYTFGSGTRLTVV.